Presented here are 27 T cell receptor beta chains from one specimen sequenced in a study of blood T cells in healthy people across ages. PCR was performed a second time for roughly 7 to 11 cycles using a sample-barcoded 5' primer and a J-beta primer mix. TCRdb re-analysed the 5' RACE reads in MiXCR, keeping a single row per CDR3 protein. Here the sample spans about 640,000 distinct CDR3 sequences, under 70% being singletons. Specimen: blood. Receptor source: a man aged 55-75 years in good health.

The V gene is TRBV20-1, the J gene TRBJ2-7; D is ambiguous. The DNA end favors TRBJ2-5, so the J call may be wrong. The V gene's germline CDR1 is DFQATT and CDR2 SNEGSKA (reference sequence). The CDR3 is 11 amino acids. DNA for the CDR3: TGCAGTGCCCCATGGTGGGGGACCCAGTACTTC. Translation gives CSAPWWGTQYF.

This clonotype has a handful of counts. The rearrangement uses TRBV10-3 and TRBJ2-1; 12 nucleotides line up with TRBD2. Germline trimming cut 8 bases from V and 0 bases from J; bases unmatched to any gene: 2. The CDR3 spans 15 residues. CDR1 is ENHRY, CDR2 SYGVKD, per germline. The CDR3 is CAIRTSGDSYNEQFF. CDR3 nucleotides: TGTGCCATCCGGACTAGCGGGGACTCCTACAATGAGCAGTTCTTC.

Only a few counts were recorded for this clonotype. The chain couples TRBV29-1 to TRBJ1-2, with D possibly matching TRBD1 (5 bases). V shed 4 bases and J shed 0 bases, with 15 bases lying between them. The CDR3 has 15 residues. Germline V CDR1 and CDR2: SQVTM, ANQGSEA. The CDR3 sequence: CSVVRGDPSNYGYTF. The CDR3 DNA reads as TGCAGCGTTGTCCGCGGGGACCCTTCTAACTATGGCTACACCTTC.

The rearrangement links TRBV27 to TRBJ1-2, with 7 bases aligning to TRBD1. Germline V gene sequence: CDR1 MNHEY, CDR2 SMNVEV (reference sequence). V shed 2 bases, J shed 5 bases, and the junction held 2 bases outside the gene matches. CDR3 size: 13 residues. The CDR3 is CASSLQGEYGYTF. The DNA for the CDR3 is TGTGCCAGCAGTTTACAGGGGGAGTATGGCTACACCTTC.

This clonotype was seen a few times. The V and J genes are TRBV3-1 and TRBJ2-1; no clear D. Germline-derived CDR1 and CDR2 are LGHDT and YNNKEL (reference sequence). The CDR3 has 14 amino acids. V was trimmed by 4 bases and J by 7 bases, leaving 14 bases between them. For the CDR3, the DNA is TGTGCCAGCAGCCGAAGTGTGGTGTTGAATGAGCAGTTCTTC. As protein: CASSRSVVLNEQFF.

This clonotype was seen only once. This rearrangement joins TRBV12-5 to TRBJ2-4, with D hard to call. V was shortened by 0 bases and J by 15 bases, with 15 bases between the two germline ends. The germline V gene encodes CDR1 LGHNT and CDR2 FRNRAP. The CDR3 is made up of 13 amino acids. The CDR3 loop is CASGLVPHYRRYF. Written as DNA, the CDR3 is TGTGCTAGTGGTTTGGTACCCCACTATCGGAGGTACTTC.

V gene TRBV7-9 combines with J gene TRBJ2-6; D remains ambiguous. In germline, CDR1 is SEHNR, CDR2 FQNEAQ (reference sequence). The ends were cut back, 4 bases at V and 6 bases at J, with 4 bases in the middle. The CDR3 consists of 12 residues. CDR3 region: CASSSSANVLTF. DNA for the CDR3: TGTGCCAGCAGCTCCTCGGCCAACGTCCTGACTTTC.

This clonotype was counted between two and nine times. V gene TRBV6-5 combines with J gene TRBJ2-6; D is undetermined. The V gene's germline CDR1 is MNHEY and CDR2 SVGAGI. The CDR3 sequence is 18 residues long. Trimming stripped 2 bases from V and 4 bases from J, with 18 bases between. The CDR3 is CASSYALAGPSGANVLTF. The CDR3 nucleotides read TGTGCCAGCAGTTACGCCCTTGCCGGGCCCTCCGGGGCCAACGTCCTGACTTTC.

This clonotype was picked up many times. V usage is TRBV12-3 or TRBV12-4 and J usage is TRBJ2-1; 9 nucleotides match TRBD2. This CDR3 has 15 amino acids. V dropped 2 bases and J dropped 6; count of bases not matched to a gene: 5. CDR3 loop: CASSLLSGGRNEQFF. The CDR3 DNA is TGTGCCAGCAGTTTACTTAGCGGGGGCCGCAATGAGCAGTTCTTC.

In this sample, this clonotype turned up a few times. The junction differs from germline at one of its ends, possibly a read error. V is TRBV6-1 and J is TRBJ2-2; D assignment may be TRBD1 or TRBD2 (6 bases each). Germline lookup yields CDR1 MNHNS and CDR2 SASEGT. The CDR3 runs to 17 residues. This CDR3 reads CASSQARTVGDSGELFF. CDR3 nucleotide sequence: TGTGCCAGCAGTCAAGCGAGGACAGTGGGGGACTCCGGGGAGCTGTTTTTT.

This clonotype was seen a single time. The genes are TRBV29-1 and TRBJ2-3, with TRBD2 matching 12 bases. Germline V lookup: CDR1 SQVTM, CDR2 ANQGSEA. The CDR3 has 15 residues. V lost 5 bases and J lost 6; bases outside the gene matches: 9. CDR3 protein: CSVPRTSGVTDTQYF. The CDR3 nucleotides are TGCAGCGTTCCTAGGACTAGCGGGGTGACGGATACGCAGTATTTT.

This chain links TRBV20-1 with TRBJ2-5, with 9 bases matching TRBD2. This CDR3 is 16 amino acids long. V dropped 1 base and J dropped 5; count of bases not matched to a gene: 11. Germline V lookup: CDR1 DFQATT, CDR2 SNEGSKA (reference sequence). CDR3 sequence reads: CSARAGASGDLETQYF. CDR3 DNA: TGCAGTGCTAGAGCGGGGGCTAGCGGGGATCTGGAGACCCAGTACTTC.

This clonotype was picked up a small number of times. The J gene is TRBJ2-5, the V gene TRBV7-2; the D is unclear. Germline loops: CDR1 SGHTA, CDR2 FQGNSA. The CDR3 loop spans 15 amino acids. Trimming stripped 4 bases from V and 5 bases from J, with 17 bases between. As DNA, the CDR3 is TGTGCCAGCAGCTCACCCCTATCAGGAGTGGAGACCCAGTACTTC. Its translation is CASSSPLSGVETQYF.

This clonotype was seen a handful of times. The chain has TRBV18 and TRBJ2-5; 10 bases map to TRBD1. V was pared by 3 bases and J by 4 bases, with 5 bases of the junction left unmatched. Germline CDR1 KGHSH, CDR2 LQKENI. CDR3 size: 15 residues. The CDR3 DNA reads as TGTGCCAGCTCACCCCACCGGGACAGGGGAGAGACCCAGTACTTC. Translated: CASSPHRDRGETQYF.

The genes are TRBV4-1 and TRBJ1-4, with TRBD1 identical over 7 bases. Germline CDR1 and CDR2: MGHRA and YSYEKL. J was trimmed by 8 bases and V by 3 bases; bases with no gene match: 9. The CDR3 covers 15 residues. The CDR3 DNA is TGCGCCAGCAGCCAGGAAGGGGGCTCTGGGGAAAAACTGTTTTTT. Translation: CASSQEGGSGEKLFF.

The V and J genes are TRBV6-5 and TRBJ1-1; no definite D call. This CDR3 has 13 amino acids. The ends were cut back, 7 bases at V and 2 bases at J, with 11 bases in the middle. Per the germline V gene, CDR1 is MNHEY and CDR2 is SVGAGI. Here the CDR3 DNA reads TGTGCCAGCACCAAAACCCCCAACACTGAAGCTTTCTTT. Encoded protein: CASTKTPNTEAFF.

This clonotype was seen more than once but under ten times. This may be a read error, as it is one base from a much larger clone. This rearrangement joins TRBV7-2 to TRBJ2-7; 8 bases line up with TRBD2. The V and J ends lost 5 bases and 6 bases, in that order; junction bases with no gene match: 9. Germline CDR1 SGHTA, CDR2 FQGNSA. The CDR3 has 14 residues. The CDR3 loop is CASSQVTSGTEQYF. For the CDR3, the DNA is TGTGCCAGCAGCCAGGTTACTAGCGGTACCGAGCAGTACTTC. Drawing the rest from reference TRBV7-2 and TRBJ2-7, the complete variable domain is GAGVSQSPSNKVTEKGKDVELRCDPISGHTALYWYRQSLGQGLEFLIYFQGNSAPDKSGLPSDRFSAERTGGSVSTLTIQRTQQEDSAVYLCASSQVTSGTEQYFGPGTRLTVT.

The CDR3: CSAPSPPDTQYF. Written as DNA, the CDR3 is TGCAGCGCCCCCTCCCCCCCAGATACGCAGTATTTT. The chain recombines TRBV29-1 with TRBJ2-3, with unresolved D. Germline CDR1 is SQVTM and CDR2 is ANQGSEA. This CDR3 region has 12 residues. Trimming shortened V by 7 bases and J by 4 bases, and 12 bases separated the two germline ends.

This CDR3 is CASSRQRGMKKLFF. CDR3 in DNA: TGTGCCAGCAGCCGACAGCGAGGAATGAAAAAACTGTTTTTT. The V call is TRBV11-3, the J call TRBJ1-4, with D maybe TRBD1 (5 bases). V shed 5 bases and J shed 9 bases, with 16 bases lying between them. The length of the CDR3 is 14 residues. In germline, CDR1 is SGHNT, CDR2 YENEEA. The variable domain in full, with the rest retrieved from reference TRBV11-3 and TRBJ1-4, is EAGVVQSPRYKIIEKKQPVAFWCNPISGHNTLYWYLQNLGQGPELLIRYENEEAVDDSQLPKDRFSAERLKGVDSTLKIQPAELGDSAVYLCASSRQRGMKKLFFGSGTQLSVL.

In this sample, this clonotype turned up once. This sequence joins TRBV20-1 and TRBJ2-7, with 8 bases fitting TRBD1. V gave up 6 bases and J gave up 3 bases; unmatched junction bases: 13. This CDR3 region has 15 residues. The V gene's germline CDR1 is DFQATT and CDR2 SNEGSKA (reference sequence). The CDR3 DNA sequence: TGCAGTGCCATAGACAGGGGCGCGGGGAACTACGAGCAGTACTTC. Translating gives CSAIDRGAGNYEQYF.

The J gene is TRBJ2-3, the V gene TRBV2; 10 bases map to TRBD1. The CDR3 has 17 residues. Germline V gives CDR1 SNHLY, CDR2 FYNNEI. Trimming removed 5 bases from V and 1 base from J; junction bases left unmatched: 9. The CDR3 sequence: CASSNLGQGTGTDTQYF. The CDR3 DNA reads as TGTGCCAGCAGTAATCTGGGACAGGGGACAGGCACAGATACGCAGTATTTT.

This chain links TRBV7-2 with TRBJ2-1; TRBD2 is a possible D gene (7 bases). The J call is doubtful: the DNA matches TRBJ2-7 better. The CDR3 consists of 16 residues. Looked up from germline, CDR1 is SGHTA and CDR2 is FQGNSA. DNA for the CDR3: TGTGCCAGCAGCTTGAGGGGGGGGAGCTCCTACAATGAGCAGTACTTC. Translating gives CASSLRGGSSYNEQYF.

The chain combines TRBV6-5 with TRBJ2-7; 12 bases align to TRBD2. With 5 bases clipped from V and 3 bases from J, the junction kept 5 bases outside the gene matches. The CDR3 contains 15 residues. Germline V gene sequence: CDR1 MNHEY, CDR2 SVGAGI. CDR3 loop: CASSRRTSGDYEQYF. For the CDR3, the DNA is TGTGCCAGCAGTCGTCGGACTAGCGGGGACTACGAGCAGTACTTC.

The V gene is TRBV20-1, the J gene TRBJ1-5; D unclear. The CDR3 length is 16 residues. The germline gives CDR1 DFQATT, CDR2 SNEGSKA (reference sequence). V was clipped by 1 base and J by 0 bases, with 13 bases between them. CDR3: CSARALQIYSNQPQHF. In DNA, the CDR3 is TGCAGTGCTAGAGCTCTGCAGATTTATAGCAATCAGCCCCAGCATTTT.

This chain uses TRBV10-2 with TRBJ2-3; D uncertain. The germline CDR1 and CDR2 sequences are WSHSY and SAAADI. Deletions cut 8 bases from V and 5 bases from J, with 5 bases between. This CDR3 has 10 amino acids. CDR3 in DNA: TGCGCCAGCGGGGAAGATACGCAGTATTTT. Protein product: CASGEDTQYF.

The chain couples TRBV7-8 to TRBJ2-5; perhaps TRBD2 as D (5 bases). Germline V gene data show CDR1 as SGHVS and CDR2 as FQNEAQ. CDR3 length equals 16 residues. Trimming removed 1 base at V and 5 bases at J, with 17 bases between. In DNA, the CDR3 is TGTGCCAGCAGCTTAGGGGGATCGGGGTTGGGGGAGACCCAGTACTTC. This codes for CASSLGGSGLGETQYF.

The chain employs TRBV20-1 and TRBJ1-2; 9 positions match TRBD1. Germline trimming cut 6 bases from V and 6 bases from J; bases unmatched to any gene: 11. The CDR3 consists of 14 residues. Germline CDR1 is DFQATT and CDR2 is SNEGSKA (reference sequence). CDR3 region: CSAHSGTGRHGYTF. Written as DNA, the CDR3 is TGCAGTGCCCACAGCGGGACAGGGCGGCATGGCTACACCTTC.